This T cell receptor (beta chain) derives from a study of PD-1 blockade in classical Hodgkin lymphoma. The study's findings and limits: Researchers reported that CD4+ TCR diversity, though not CD8+, rose significantly by C4D1.

Exposure to brentuximab vedotin varied, and each patient had relapsed following autologous stem cell transplantation. The assay was immunoSEQ multiplex PCR, and TCRdb's table has in-frame clones only and misses some. The data show approximately 100,000 clones, about 89% seen once. Comment on this clone: As yet, its antigen is unknown.

Germline loops: CDR1 PRHDT, CDR2 FYEKMQ (reference sequence). Trimming stripped 0 bases from V and 6 bases from J, with 8 bases between. The CDR3 has 13 amino acids. The chain uses TRBV13 and TRBJ1-1; no definite D call. This TCR derives from a human donor with classical Hodgkin lymphoma. Sequenced material: peripheral blood mononuclear cells (PBMCs), taken before the second cycle of nivolumab. The CDR3 DNA follows: TGTGCCAGCAGCTTAGGGGGGTCGGCTGAAGCTTTCTTT. It codes for CASSLGGSAEAFF.